The 17 T cell receptor beta chains listed next were all sequenced from one sample in a study of cytomegalovirus exposure and HLA in healthy donors (dated by TCRdb to 2017 to 2019). Library generation was performed with the immunoSEQ multiplex PCR assay. For the multiplex PCR, a mixture combining 60 forward primers for TCR Vbeta segments and 13 reverse primers for TCR Jbeta segments was used. TCRdb carries this immuneACCESS record with in-frame sequences only. Its versions omit some clonotypes, under half of them owing to an unresolved V gene in the studies checked, with the rest unexplained. This sample lists 150,000 to 180,000 clones; roughly 75% were detected once. The ten largest clonotypes hold 1.3% to 1.5% of the sample. Sequencing used PBMCs. The receptors shown here come from a man aged 18 to 35 in good health and CMV-seronegative.

The V gene is TRBV18, the J gene TRBJ1-1; D unclear. Germline CDR1 is KGHSH and CDR2 is LQKENI. The CDR3 is made up of 12 amino acids. Trimming removed 3 bases from V and 4 bases from J, with 6 bases in between. The CDR3 sequence: CASSPPGTEAFF. The DNA of the CDR3 is TGTGCCAGCTCACCCCCGGGCACTGAAGCTTTCTTT.

The chain uses TRBV7-9 and TRBJ2-3; 9 bases agree with TRBD1. With V trimmed by 5 bases and J by 4 bases, 10 bases remained unmatched. Germline CDR1 SEHNR, CDR2 FQNEAQ (reference sequence). CDR3 length: 16 residues. CDR3 in amino acids: CASSGPGQGLPDTQYF. The CDR3 coding sequence is TGTGCCAGCAGCGGACCGGGACAGGGTCTTCCAGATACGCAGTATTTT.

The gene calls are TRBV4-1 and TRBJ2-2, with a tentative D call TRBD2 (5 bases). This CDR3 region has 15 residues. V shed 0 bases and J shed 7 bases, with 12 bases lying between them. Germline CDR1 is MGHRA and CDR2 is YSYEKL. The CDR3 nucleotides are TGCGCCAGCAGCCAAGATCTTCCCGAGGGCGGGGAGCTGTTTTTT. Its translation is CASSQDLPEGGELFF.

The rearrangement joins TRBV7-9 to TRBJ2-1; D gene uncertain. CDR1 is SEHNR and CDR2 is FQNEAQ in the germline V gene (reference sequence). V dropped 5 bases and J dropped 3 bases, with 8 bases sitting between them. This CDR3 spans 13 amino acids. The CDR3 protein is CASSPDFYNEQFF. CDR3 in DNA: TGTGCCAGCAGCCCCGACTTCTACAATGAGCAGTTCTTC.

The chain carries TRBV19 and TRBJ2-1, with D perhaps TRBD2 (6 bases). Germline lookup yields CDR1 LNHDA and CDR2 SQIVND (reference sequence). The CDR3 is made up of 14 amino acids. Trimming left V 4 bases short and J 4 bases short, with 11 bases between. CDR3 amino acids: CASSTLDYYNEQFF. In nucleotides, the CDR3 is TGTGCCAGTAGTACCCTGGACTATTACAATGAGCAGTTCTTC.

The rearrangement uses TRBV10-3 and TRBJ2-2; D not certain. Germline V lookup: CDR1 ENHRY, CDR2 SYGVKD. V was shortened by 10 bases and J by 3 bases, with 6 bases between the two germline ends. The CDR3 has 11 amino acids. CDR3 sequence (DNA): TGTGCCAGCCTATACACCGGGGAGCTGTTTTTT. This translates into CASLYTGELFF.

The chain joins TRBV13 to TRBJ2-5; 9 bases map to TRBD1. Matching the DNA end better, TRBJ2-7 makes the J call doubtful. Germline V gene lookup returns CDR1 PRHDT and CDR2 FYEKMQ (reference sequence). The length of the CDR3 is 15 residues. The CDR3 protein is CASRFSGTGLYEQYF. The CDR3 coding sequence is TGTGCCAGCAGATTTTCCGGGACAGGGCTATACGAGCAGTACTTC.

The chain combines TRBV28 with TRBJ1-1; 7 bases are a match to TRBD1. Per germline, CDR1 MDHEN and CDR2 SYDVKM. This CDR3 spans 17 amino acids. The V and J ends lost 3 bases and 0 bases, in that order; junction bases with no gene match: 10. CDR3 sequence: CASSFAQGVLMNTEAFF. In DNA, the CDR3 is TGTGCCAGCAGTTTCGCGCAGGGGGTTCTCATGAACACTGAAGCTTTCTTT.

The table lists this clone with a few counts. This sequence joins TRBV6-5 and TRBJ1-2; D remains unclear. Trimming removed 0 bases at V and 4 bases at J, with 6 bases between. Germline values: CDR1 MNHEY, CDR2 SVGAGI. The CDR3 runs to 13 residues. The CDR3 DNA reads TGTGCCAGCAGTTACTCGAGGTCCTATGGCTACACCTTC. Protein: CASSYSRSYGYTF.

The chain recombines TRBV2 with TRBJ2-2, with 9 bases matching TRBD2. The CDR3 has 16 amino acids. CDR1 is SNHLY and CDR2 is FYNNEI in the germline V gene. J was trimmed by 7 bases and V by 4 bases; bases with no gene match: 10. CDR3 sequence: CASSGGRGRANGELFF. The CDR3 coding sequence is TGTGCCAGCAGTGGGGGCCGCGGGAGGGCCAACGGGGAGCTGTTTTTT.

V gene TRBV11-2 combines with J gene TRBJ2-5, with a tentative D call TRBD1 (6 bases). The DNA end is more similar to TRBJ2-7, so the J call may be wrong. The V gene's germline CDR1 is SGHAT and CDR2 FQNNGV. This CDR3 contains 16 residues. This CDR3 is CASSPLGAGARSEQYF. The CDR3 DNA sequence: TGTGCCAGCAGCCCCCTGGGGGCAGGGGCACGGAGCGAGCAGTACTTC.

This chain connects TRBV7-2 to TRBJ2-3; 10 bases map to TRBD2. This CDR3 region has 17 residues. Trimming cost V 4 bases and J 1 base; bases outside gene matches: 8. Germline CDR1 SGHTA, CDR2 FQGNSA. The CDR3 DNA reads as TGTGCCAGCAGCTCAGCGGGACTAGCGTACGGCACAGATACGCAGTATTTT. Translated, it gives CASSSAGLAYGTDTQYF.

This clone was seen a handful of times. V is TRBV10-2 and J is TRBJ2-1; D uncertain. V lost 5 bases, J lost 8 bases, and 13 bases lay in between. Germline values: CDR1 WSHSY, CDR2 SAAADI. CDR3 length: 13 residues. CDR3 sequence: CASSLYGGDEQFF. For the CDR3, the DNA is TGCGCCAGCAGTCTTTATGGTGGAGATGAGCAGTTCTTC.

This clone was detected only once. The chain recombines TRBV7-8 with TRBJ2-7; 11 bases match TRBD2. The germline V gene encodes CDR1 SGHVS and CDR2 FQNEAQ. Trimming cost V 7 bases and J 6 bases; bases outside gene matches: 5. The CDR3 runs to 13 residues. The CDR3 here is CASIGLAGFEQYF. For the CDR3, the DNA is TGTGCCAGCATCGGACTAGCGGGTTTCGAGCAGTACTTC.

This clone appeared a few times. The chain carries TRBV6-4 and TRBJ2-3; TRBD2 might be the D (7 bases). V lost 5 bases, J lost 1 base, and 16 bases lay in between. The germline V gene encodes CDR1 MRHNA and CDR2 SNTAGT. The CDR3 sequence is 16 residues long. For the CDR3, the DNA is TGTGCCAGCAGTCGTGGGGGCGGGAGCGGCACAGATACGCAGTATTTT. Translation gives CASSRGGGSGTDTQYF.

This clone has only a few counts. The CDR3 DNA follows: TGCAGCGTTGCAGGGGAGAGCTCCTACGAGCAGTACTTC. Protein sequence: CSVAGESSYEQYF. This chain connects TRBV29-1 to TRBJ2-7, with D possibly being TRBD1 (6 bases). CDR3 size: 13 residues. The ends were cut back, 4 bases at V and 0 bases at J, with 10 bases in the middle. CDR1 is SQVTM and CDR2 is ANQGSEA in the germline V gene.

This clone was seen a few times. The chain recombines TRBV5-4 with TRBJ2-4; 8 nucleotides line up with TRBD1. The CDR3 is 14 amino acids. Germline CDR1 is SGHNT and CDR2 is YYREEE (reference sequence). The J segment lost 6 bases and the V segment lost 3 bases, leaving 5 bases of the junction unmatched. CDR3 in DNA: TGTGCCAGCAGCTCGGCCGGGACAGGAAACATTCAGTACTTC. It is translated as CASSSAGTGNIQYF.